Below, one TCR beta chain is given with its context. Its specificity is not known. CDR3 length: 12 residues. The germline V gene encodes CDR1 KGHDR and CDR2 SFDVKD. V was pared by 6 bases and J by 3 bases, with 8 bases between. According to the study, genomic DNA was the template for TCR beta VDJ and CDR3 profiling. From the reads, TCRdb called clonotypes with MiXCR, one entry per CDR3 protein. Among 60,000 or so distinct CDR3 sequences listed, less than 65% were seen once. The data originate from a study of CD8+CD57+ T cells in acquired aplastic anemia. Looking at the study overall: The mean DNA yield obtained from sorted CD4+ and CD8+ cells came to 3.2 ug. General study results and limits: Patients shared about 30 CD8+ CDR3 sequences with controls.

The receptor's source is a human donor in good health, serving as a control. The sample consisted of sorted CD4+, CD8+, or CD8+CD57+ T cells (not recorded which) from PBMCs. The rearrangement uses TRBV24-1 and TRBJ2-7; D is unclear. CDR3 DNA: TGTGCCACCAGTCGCCACGGCTACGAGCAGTACTTC. This encodes CATSRHGYEQYF.